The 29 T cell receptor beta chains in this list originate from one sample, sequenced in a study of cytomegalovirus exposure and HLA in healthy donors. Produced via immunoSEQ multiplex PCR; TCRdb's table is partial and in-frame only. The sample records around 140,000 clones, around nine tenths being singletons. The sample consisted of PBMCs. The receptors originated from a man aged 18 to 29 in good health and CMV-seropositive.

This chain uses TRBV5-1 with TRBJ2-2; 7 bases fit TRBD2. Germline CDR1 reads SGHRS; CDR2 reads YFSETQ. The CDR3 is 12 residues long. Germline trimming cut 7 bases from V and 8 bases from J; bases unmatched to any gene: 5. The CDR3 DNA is TGCGCCAGCTGGGAGGGCCTTGGGGAGCTGTTTTTT. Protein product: CASWEGLGELFF.

The CDR3 protein is CASSVGPGYNEQFF. The CDR3 region has the DNA TGTGCCAGCAGCGTGGGTCCGGGTTACAATGAGCAGTTCTTC. V is TRBV9 and J is TRBJ2-1; no firm D call. Germline values: CDR1 SGDLS, CDR2 YYNGEE. Trimming stripped 2 bases from V and 4 bases from J, with 10 bases between. The CDR3 totals 14 residues.

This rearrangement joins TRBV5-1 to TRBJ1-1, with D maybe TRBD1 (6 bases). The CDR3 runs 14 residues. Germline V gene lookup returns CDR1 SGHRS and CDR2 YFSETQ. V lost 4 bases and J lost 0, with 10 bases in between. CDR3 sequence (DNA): TGCGCCAGCAGCCCTGGACAGATGAACACTGAAGCTTTCTTT. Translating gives CASSPGQMNTEAFF.

The CDR3 loop is CASSQEGQSLSYEQYF. As DNA, the CDR3 is TGTGCCAGCAGCCAAGAGGGACAGTCCTTATCCTACGAGCAGTACTTC. This chain connects TRBV14 to TRBJ2-7; 7 bases map to TRBD1. CDR1 and CDR2 from the germline V gene are SGHDN and FVKESK. The CDR3 is 16 amino acids. With V trimmed by 0 bases and J by 1 base, 6 bases remained unmatched.

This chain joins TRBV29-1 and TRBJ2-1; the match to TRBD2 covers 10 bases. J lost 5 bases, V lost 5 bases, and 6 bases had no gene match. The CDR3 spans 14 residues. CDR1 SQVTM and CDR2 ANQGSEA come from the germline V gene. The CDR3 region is CSVLSGGANNEQFF. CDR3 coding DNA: TGCAGCGTTCTAAGCGGGGGGGCTAACAATGAGCAGTTCTTC.

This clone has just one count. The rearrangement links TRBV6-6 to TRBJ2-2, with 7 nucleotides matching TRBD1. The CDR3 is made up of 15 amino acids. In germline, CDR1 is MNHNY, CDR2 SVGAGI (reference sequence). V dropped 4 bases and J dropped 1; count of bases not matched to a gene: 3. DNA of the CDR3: TGTGCCAGCAGTTGGGACAGAAAGAACACCGGGGAGCTGTTTTTT. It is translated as CASSWDRKNTGELFF.

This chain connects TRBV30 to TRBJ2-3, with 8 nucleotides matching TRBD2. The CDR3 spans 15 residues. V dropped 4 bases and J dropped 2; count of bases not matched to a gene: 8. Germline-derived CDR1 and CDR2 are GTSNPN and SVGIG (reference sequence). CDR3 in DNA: TGTGCCTGGATTTCCGGCGGGAGGTTCACAGATACGCAGTATTTT. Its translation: CAWISGGRFTDTQYF. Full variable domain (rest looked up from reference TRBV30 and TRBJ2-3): SQTIHQWPATLVQPVGSPLSLECTVEGTSNPNLYWYRQAAGRGLQLLFYSVGIGQISSEVPQNLSASRPQDRQFILSSKKLLLSDSGFYLCAWISGGRFTDTQYFGPGTRLTVL.

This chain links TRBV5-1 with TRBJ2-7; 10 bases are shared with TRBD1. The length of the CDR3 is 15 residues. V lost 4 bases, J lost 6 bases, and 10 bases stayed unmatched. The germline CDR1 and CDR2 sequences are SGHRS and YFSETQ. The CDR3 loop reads CASSTYGTGAGEQYF. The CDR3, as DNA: TGCGCCAGCAGCACATACGGGACAGGGGCGGGCGAGCAGTACTTC.

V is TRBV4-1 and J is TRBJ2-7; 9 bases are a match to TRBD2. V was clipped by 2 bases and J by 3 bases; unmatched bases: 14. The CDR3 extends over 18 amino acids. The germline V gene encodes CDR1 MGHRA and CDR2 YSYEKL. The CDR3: CASSQLLAAGGSIYEQYF. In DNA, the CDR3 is TGCGCCAGCAGCCAACTCCTAGCAGCGGGAGGCTCTATCTACGAGCAGTACTTC.

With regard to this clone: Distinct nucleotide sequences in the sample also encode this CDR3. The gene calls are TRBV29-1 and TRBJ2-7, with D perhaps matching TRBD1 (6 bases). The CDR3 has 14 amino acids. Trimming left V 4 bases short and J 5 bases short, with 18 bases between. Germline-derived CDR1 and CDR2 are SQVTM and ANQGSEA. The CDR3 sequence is CSVVGDRGLNEQYF. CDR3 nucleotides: TGCAGCGTTGTAGGGGATAGGGGGTTAAACGAGCAGTACTTC.

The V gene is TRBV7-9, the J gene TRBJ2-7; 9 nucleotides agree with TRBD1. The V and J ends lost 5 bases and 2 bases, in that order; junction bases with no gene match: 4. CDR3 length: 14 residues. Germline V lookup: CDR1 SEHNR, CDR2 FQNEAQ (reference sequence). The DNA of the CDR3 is TGTGCCAGCAGCCGGGACAGGGCCCCCTACGAGCAGTACTTC. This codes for CASSRDRAPYEQYF.

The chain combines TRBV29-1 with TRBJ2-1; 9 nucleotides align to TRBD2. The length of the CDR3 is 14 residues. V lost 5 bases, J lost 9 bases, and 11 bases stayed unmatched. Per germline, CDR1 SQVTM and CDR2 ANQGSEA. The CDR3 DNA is TGCAGCGTTCTGACTAGCGGCCCCGGGGGTGAGCAGTTCTTC. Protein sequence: CSVLTSGPGGEQFF.

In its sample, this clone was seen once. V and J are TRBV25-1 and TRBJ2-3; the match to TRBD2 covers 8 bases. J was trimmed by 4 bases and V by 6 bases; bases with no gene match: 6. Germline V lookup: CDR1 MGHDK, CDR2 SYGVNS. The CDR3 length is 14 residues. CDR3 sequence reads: CASSKAGAADTQYF. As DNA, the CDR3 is TGTGCCAGCAGCAAAGCGGGGGCCGCAGATACGCAGTATTTT.

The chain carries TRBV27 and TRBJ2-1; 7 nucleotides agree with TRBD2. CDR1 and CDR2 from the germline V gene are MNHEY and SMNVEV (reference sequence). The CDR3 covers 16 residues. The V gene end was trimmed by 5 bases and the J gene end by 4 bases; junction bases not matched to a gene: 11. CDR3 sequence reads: CASSMVRDYNYNEQFF. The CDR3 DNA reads TGTGCCAGCAGTATGGTCCGGGACTACAATTACAATGAGCAGTTCTTC.

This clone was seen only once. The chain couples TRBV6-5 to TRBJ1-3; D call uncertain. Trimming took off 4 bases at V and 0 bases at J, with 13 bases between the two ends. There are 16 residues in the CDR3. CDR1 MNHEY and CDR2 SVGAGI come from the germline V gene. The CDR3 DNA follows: TGTGCCAGCAGTTTATCTTCGATGAGCTCTGGAAACACCATATATTTT. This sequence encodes CASSLSSMSSGNTIYF.

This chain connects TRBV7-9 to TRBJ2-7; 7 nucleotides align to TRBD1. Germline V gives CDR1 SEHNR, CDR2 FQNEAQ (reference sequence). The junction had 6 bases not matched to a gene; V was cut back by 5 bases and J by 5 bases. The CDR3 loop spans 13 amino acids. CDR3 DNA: TGTGCCAGCAGCCAACGACAGGGCCACGAGCAGTACTTC. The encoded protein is CASSQRQGHEQYF. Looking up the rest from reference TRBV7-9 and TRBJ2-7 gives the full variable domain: DTGVSQNPRHKITKRGQNVTFRCDPISEHNRLYWYRQTLGQGPEFLTYFQNEAQLEKSRLLSDRFSAERPKGSFSTLEIQRTEQGDSAMYLCASSQRQGHEQYFGPGTRLTVT.

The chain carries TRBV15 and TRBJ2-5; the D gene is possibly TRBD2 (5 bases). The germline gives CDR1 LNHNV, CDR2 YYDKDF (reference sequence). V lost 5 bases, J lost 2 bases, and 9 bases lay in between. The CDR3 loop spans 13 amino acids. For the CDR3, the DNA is TGTGCCACCAGCGACTACCAACAAGAGACCCAGTACTTC. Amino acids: CATSDYQQETQYF.

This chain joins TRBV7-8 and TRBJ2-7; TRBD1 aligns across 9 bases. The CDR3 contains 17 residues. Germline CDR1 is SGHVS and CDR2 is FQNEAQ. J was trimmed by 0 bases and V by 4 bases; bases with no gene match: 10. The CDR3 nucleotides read TGTGCCAGCAGCTCAACCCATTGGACAGGGGTCTCCTACGAGCAGTACTTC. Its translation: CASSSTHWTGVSYEQYF.

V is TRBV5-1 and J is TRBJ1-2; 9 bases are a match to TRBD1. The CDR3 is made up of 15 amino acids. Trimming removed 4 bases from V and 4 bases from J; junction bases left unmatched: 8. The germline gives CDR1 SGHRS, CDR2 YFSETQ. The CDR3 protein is CASSLPLDRGYGYTF. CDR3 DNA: TGCGCCAGCAGCCTACCCCTGGACAGGGGCTATGGCTACACCTTC. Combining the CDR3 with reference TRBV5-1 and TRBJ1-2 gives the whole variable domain KAGVTQTPRYLIKTRGQQVTLSCSPISGHRSVSWYQQTPGQGLQFLFEYFSETQRNKGNFPGRFSGRQFSNSRSEMNVSTLELGDSALYLCASSLPLDRGYGYTFGSGTRLTVV.

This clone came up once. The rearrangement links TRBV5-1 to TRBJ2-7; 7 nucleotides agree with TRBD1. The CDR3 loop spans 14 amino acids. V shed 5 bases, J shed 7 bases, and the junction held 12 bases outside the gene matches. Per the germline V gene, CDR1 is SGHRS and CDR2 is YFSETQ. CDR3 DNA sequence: TGCGCCAGCAGACTCGCCTACAGGGGAAGGGAGCAGTACTTC. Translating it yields CASRLAYRGREQYF.

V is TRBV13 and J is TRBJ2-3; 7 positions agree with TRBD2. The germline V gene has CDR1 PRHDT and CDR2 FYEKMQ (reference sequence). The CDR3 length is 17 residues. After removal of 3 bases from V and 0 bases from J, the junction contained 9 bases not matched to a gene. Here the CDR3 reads CASSFRVLAASTDTQYF. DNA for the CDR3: TGTGCCAGCAGCTTCCGAGTCCTAGCGGCCAGCACAGATACGCAGTATTTT.

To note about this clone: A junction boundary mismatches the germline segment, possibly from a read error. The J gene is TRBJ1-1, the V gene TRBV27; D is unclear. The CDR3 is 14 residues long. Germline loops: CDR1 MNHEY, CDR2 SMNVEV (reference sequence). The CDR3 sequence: CASTPLGSNSEAFF. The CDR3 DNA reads TGTGCCAGCACTCCTCTTGGGTCGAACAGTGAAGCTTTCTTT.

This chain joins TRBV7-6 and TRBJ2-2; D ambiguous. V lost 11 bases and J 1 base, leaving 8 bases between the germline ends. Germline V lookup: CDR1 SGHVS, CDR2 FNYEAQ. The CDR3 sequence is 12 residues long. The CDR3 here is CALDKNTGELFF. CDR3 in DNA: TGTGCCCTCGACAAGAACACCGGGGAGCTGTTTTTT.

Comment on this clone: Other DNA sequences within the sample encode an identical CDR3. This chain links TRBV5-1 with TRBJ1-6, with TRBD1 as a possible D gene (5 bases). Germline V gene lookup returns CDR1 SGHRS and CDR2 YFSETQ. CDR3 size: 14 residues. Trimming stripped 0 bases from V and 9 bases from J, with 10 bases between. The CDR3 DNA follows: TGCGCCAGCAGCTTGGCTCAGGGAGGTTCACCCCTCCACTTT. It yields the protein CASSLAQGGSPLHF. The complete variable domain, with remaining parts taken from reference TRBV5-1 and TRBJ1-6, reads KAGVTQTPRYLIKTRGQQVTLSCSPISGHRSVSWYQQTPGQGLQFLFEYFSETQRNKGNFPGRFSGRQFSNSRSEMNVSTLELGDSALYLCASSLAQGGSPLHFGNGTRLTVT.

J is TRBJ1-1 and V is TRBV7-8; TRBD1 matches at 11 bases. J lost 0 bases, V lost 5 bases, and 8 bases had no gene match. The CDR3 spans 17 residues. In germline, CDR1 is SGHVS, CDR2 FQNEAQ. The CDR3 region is CASSKRDRGTMNTEAFF. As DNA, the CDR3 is TGTGCCAGCAGCAAGCGGGACAGGGGGACCATGAACACTGAAGCTTTCTTT.

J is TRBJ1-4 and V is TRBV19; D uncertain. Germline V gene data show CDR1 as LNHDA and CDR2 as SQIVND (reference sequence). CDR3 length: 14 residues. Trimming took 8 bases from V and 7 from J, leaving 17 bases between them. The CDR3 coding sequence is TGTGCCAGTGGTCTACTGGCGGCGAGTGAAAAACTGTTTTTT. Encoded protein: CASGLLAASEKLFF.

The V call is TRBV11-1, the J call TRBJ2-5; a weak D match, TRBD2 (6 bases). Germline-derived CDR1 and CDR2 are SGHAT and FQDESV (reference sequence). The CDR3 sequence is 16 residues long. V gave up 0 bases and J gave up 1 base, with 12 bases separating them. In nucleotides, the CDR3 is TGTGCCAGCAGCTTAGCAGGCCGGGGGACCCAAGAGACCCAGTACTTC. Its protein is CASSLAGRGTQETQYF.

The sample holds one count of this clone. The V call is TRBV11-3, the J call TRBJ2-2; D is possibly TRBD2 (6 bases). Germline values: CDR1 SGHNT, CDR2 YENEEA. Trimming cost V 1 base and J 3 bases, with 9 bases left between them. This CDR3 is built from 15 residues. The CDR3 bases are TGTGCCAGCAGCTTAGTCTGGGGGGACACCGGGGAGCTGTTTTTT. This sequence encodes CASSLVWGDTGELFF. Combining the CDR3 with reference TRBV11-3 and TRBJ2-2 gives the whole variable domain EAGVVQSPRYKIIEKKQPVAFWCNPISGHNTLYWYLQNLGQGPELLIRYENEEAVDDSQLPKDRFSAERLKGVDSTLKIQPAELGDSAVYLCASSLVWGDTGELFFGEGSRLTVL.

The CDR3 sequence: CASSYSIRDSYEQYF. As DNA, the CDR3 is TGTGCCAGCAGTTACTCAATCCGAGACTCCTACGAGCAGTACTTC. The chain combines TRBV6-5 with TRBJ2-7; D is unresolved. V dropped 0 bases and J dropped 0 bases, with 9 bases sitting between them. Germline V gene data show CDR1 as MNHEY and CDR2 as SVGAGI. This CDR3 comprises 15 residues.